Presented here are 19 T cell receptor beta chains from one specimen sequenced in a study of blood T cells in healthy people across ages. The use of a sample-barcoded 5' primer and a J-beta primer mix characterized a second PCR of about 7 to 12 cycles. TCRdb called the 5' RACE reads again in MiXCR, with one record for every CDR3 protein. The sample has 1.5 million to 2 million distinct CDR3 sequences, 49% seen once. Sequenced material: blood. These receptors originate from a woman aged 40 to 55 in good health.

Remarks on this clonotype: A read error may produce the germline difference seen at one junction end. V and J are TRBV14 and TRBJ2-1; a possible D gene is TRBD1 (6 bases). Germline V gene lookup returns CDR1 SGHDN and CDR2 FVKESK. CDR3 length: 15 residues. The chain's CDR3 is CASSQGDLGDNERFF. The CDR3 DNA sequence: TGTGCCAGCAGCCAAGGGGACCTCGGGGACAATGAGCGGTTCTTC.

This clonotype was seen only a few times. V and J are TRBV12-3 or TRBV12-4 and TRBJ2-3; 13 bases align to TRBD2. This CDR3 contains 19 residues. J lost 0 bases, V lost 5 bases, and 11 bases had no gene match. The CDR3 sequence: CASSEGTGLAGTSTDTQYF. Here the CDR3 DNA reads TGTGCCAGCAGTGAAGGGACGGGACTAGCGGGGACTAGCACAGATACGCAGTATTTT.

This clonotype has only one observation. CDR3 residues: CASSVGVAGLYEQYF. The CDR3 DNA follows: TGTGCCAGCAGCGTAGGGGTAGCGGGACTCTACGAGCAGTACTTC. The chain recombines TRBV9 with TRBJ2-5; 8 nucleotides agree with TRBD2. The assigned J gene may be wrong: the sequence end matches TRBJ2-7 better. Germline V CDR1 and CDR2: SGDLS, YYNGEE. This CDR3 comprises 15 residues.

The chain recombines TRBV3-1 with TRBJ2-7; D possibly corresponds to TRBD2 (5 bases). Germline V gene lookup returns CDR1 LGHDT and CDR2 YNNKEL (reference sequence). The CDR3 loop spans 13 amino acids. V was clipped by 4 bases and J by 3 bases, with 10 bases between them. This CDR3 reads CASSPSAGYEQYF. CDR3 bases: TGTGCCAGCAGCCCAAGCGCGGGCTACGAGCAGTACTTC.

Only a few counts were recorded for this clonotype. This chain links TRBV29-1 with TRBJ2-7; D gene unclear. Germline V gene sequence: CDR1 SQVTM, CDR2 ANQGSEA. V dropped 6 bases and J dropped 3 bases, with 9 bases sitting between them. The CDR3 is made up of 11 amino acids. DNA for the CDR3: TGCAGCGTGATTGAACTCTACGAGCAGTACTTC. Translating gives CSVIELYEQYF.

V gene TRBV6-1 combines with J gene TRBJ2-4; D is uncertain. The CDR3 sequence is 17 residues long. V shed 8 bases and J shed 0 bases, with 20 bases lying between them. Germline V gives CDR1 MNHNS, CDR2 SASEGT. This CDR3 is CASVSWGPTLAKNIQYF. CDR3 bases: TGTGCCAGCGTCAGCTGGGGTCCTACCCTAGCCAAAAACATTCAGTACTTC.

This chain connects TRBV11-3 to TRBJ2-3; D tentatively reads TRBD1 or TRBD2 (5 bases each). The CDR3 has 15 amino acids. V was cut by 5 bases and J by 0 bases, with 12 bases left in between. Looked up from germline, CDR1 is SGHNT and CDR2 is YENEEA. This CDR3 is CASSPGTTSTDTQYF. The CDR3 DNA reads as TGTGCCAGCAGCCCTGGGACCACAAGCACAGATACGCAGTATTTT.

This clonotype was detected only a few times. The chain employs TRBV4-1 and TRBJ2-5; D possibly corresponds to TRBD2 (6 bases). Trimming removed 2 bases from V and 5 bases from J, with 15 bases in between. The CDR3 length is 15 residues. The germline CDR1 and CDR2 sequences are MGHRA and YSYEKL. CDR3 in DNA: TGCGCCAGCAGCCAACCAACTAGCTGGCAGGAGACCCAGTACTTC. Its protein is CASSQPTSWQETQYF.

This chain connects TRBV7-2 to TRBJ2-3, with D possibly TRBD2 on 7 matching bases. CDR3 length: 16 residues. CDR1 and CDR2 from the germline V gene are SGHTA and FQGNSA. The V and J ends lost 8 bases and 11 bases respectively, with 29 bases between them. The CDR3 spells CASAPPGLRKGVEQYF. CDR3 nucleotide sequence: TGTGCCAGCGCCCCGCCGGGACTACGCAAGGGGGTGGAGCAGTATTTT.

This rearrangement joins TRBV11-2 to TRBJ2-7, with D tentatively TRBD1 (5 bases). The germline V gene has CDR1 SGHAT and CDR2 FQNNGV. The V end was cut by 2 bases, the J end by 4 bases, with 15 bases between. CDR3 length equals 15 residues. The CDR3 DNA reads TGTGCCAGCAGCTTATCTCCAGGGCCCATTTACGAGCAGTACTTC. The encoded protein is CASSLSPGPIYEQYF.

V gene TRBV7-9 combines with J gene TRBJ1-2; maybe TRBD1 (6 bases). The CDR3 loop spans 16 amino acids. The V end lost 5 bases, the J end lost 5 bases, and 21 bases lay between the germline ends. Looked up from germline, CDR1 is SEHNR and CDR2 is FQNEAQ (reference sequence). The CDR3 DNA is TGTGCCAGCAGCGAACAGGGCCTCAGACTTTTATATGGCTACACCTTC. Translating gives CASSEQGLRLLYGYTF.

V is TRBV15 and J is TRBJ2-7, with a weak D call TRBD2 (6 bases). The CDR3 length is 13 residues. Germline values: CDR1 LNHNV, CDR2 YYDKDF (reference sequence). The V and J ends lost 5 bases and 2 bases respectively, with 10 bases between them. Here the CDR3 reads CATSLGLTYEQYF. DNA for the CDR3: TGTGCCACCAGCCTGGGACTGACCTACGAGCAGTACTTC.

The chain uses TRBV25-1 and TRBJ2-7; maybe TRBD2 (5 bases). The DNA end lines up better with TRBJ2-5; the J call may be wrong. The CDR3 totals 13 residues. Per the germline V gene, CDR1 is MGHDK and CDR2 is SYGVNS. This CDR3 is CASRRHGGETQYF. The DNA of the CDR3 is TGTGCCAGCAGACGTCACGGAGGAGAGACCCAGTACTTC.

This chain joins TRBV9 and TRBJ2-3, with a tentative D call TRBD2 (6 bases). CDR1 and CDR2 (germline): SGDLS, YYNGEE. The ends were cut back, 0 bases at V and 0 bases at J, with 11 bases in the middle. The CDR3 length is 16 residues. Written as DNA, the CDR3 is TGTGCCAGCAGCGTAGGGAGGGTGACTAGCACAGATACGCAGTATTTT. Translation gives CASSVGRVTSTDTQYF. The variable domain in full, completed from reference TRBV9 and TRBJ2-3, reads DSGVTQTPKHLITATGQRVTLRCSPRSGDLSVYWYQQSLDQGLQFLIQYYNGEERAKGNILERFSAQQFPDLHSELNLSSLELGDSALYFCASSVGRVTSTDTQYFGPGTRLTVL.

The chain uses TRBV2 and TRBJ2-3; maybe TRBD1 (6 bases). V was cut by 4 bases and J by 2 bases, with 19 bases left in between. Germline V gene data show CDR1 as SNHLY and CDR2 as FYNNEI. The CDR3 is 17 residues long. CDR3 coding DNA: TGTGCCAGCAGTGTTTCGGCAGGGGATGGGCCCACAGATACGCAGTATTTT. Translated: CASSVSAGDGPTDTQYF.

The V and J genes are TRBV6-6 and TRBJ2-5, with unresolved D. Germline CDR1 reads MNHNY; CDR2 reads SVGAGI (reference sequence). The CDR3 has 11 residues. The V end lost 5 bases, the J end lost 6 bases, and 7 bases lay between the germline ends. The CDR3 DNA sequence: TGTGCCAGCAGTCAAAAAAAGACCCAGTACTTC. The encoded protein is CASSQKKTQYF.

The rearrangement joins TRBV27 to TRBJ2-2, with D possibly TRBD1 on 6 matching bases. CDR3 length: 18 amino acids. The ends were cut back, 7 bases at V and 7 bases at J, with 28 bases in the middle. Germline values: CDR1 MNHEY, CDR2 SMNVEV (reference sequence). The CDR3 reads CASTSSEGAIFRGGELFF. The DNA of the CDR3 is TGTGCCAGCACCTCTTCTGAAGGGGCTATTTTCAGGGGCGGGGAGCTGTTTTTT.

This clonotype was seen only a few times. The chain carries TRBV10-3 and TRBJ1-2; TRBD1 might be the D (5 bases). The CDR3 is 14 amino acids. The ends were cut back, 6 bases at V and 5 bases at J, with 16 bases in the middle. Germline-derived CDR1 and CDR2 are ENHRY and SYGVKD. CDR3: CAIRDAPEGYGYTF. In nucleotides, the CDR3 is TGTGCCATCAGGGACGCTCCGGAGGGGTATGGCTACACCTTC.

The chain combines TRBV13 with TRBJ2-1, with D uncertain. Trimming cost V 1 base and J 10 bases, with 8 bases left between them. Germline CDR1 PRHDT, CDR2 FYEKMQ (reference sequence). The CDR3 is 12 residues long. The CDR3 DNA follows: TGTGCCAGCAGCTTAGTGTCGAGGGAGCAGTTCTTC. It is translated as CASSLVSREQFF.